This T cell receptor (beta chain) was captured by sequencing in a study of blood T cell repertoires in COVID-19 (dated by TCRdb to about 2020). For context, the study as a whole: Samples covering the acute and convalescent phases of COVID-19 were provided by collaborators in the United States, Italy and Spain. The material from the prospective study consisted of cDNA or gDNA derived from T cells, B-cell-depleted T cells, or PBMCs. The dataset comprised deeply sampled blood TCRbeta repertoires from subjects exposed to, actively infected with, or recovered from COVID-19. The repertoires were released in a freely available public database meant as a resource for research on the immune response to SARS-CoV-2. Samples came from the ongoing ImmuneRACE study (first 160 participants) plus 1,254 subjects from 6 global collaborators. A de-identified subject ID, COVID-19 status, age in years and sex were almost always included in the sample metadata. HLA class I and class II types, where available, came from metadata supplied by the sample provider rather than from assay-based typing. Study-level results and caveats: The quantity of clinical and demographic metadata differed by source and by participant and was supplied without curation.

TCRbeta CDR3 regions were amplified from genomic DNA by means of the immunoSEQ Assay, a bias-controlled multiplex PCR. The authors' pipeline ran thus. Nucleated cell counts per sample were estimated from amplification of reference gene primers within the assay. Sequence reads were collapsed and filtered to measure the absolute abundance of every unique TCRbeta CDR3 rearrangement. Productive Simpson clonality was computed per sample as the square root of Simpson's diversity index over productive rearrangements. In TCRdb, the immuneACCESS table is reduced to in-frame sequences with V and J assigned. These tables do not hold every clone; where another copy was compared, an unresolved V gene accounts for under half, and the others remain unexplained. The V and J calls and clone size come from that table; D and trimming were worked out from the DNA. For this sample there are 310,000 or so clones; roughly 86% appear just once. Jointly, the top ten make up 8% to 9.5% of the sample.

The CDR3 runs 14 residues from the cysteine to the phenylalanine. Kept here is only the CDR3 DNA, which spans 42 bases and is read in frame from base 1. V and J are trimmed by 0 bases and 6 bases, and the gene matches miss 5 bases of the junction. CDR1 is given as SGHDT and CDR2 as YYEEEE, both from the germline V gene. Notes on this clone: The antigen it binds to is not known. The sample holds no much larger clone one base away, and base qualities are not on file.

In the prospective study, participants were roughly 18 to 95 years old, resided in about 25 geographic areas of the United States, and were enrolled through a virtual design. In the prospective study, participants were assigned to cohorts based on the clinical history participants reported in a screening survey and a study questionnaire. ImmuneRACE Cohort 3 recovered participants were defined by two consecutive negative NP/OP PCR tests, healthcare professional clearance, or symptom resolution. In the prospective study, mobile phlebotomists collected whole blood, serum and a nasopharyngeal or oropharyngeal swab from each participant. Additional blood draws and questionnaires over an approximately 2-month period could optionally be provided by prospective study participants. Prospective study blood samples were shipped either frozen or at room temperature before DNA extraction.

The V and J segments used are TRBV5-6 and TRBJ2-7; a stretch of 8 junction bases matches TRBD1. This clonotype originated in a woman aged 18-29 years who had recovered from COVID-19. Source material: PBMCs or T cells enriched from blood (not recorded which). The CDR3 in this case is CASSLGTGSGEQYF. Here is the DNA: TGTGCCAGCAGCTTGGGGACAGGGTCCGGCGAGCAGTACTTC.